The 26 T cell receptor beta chains below come from one sample, sequenced in a study of CD8 T cells in ankylosing spondylitis. General observations from the study: A TCR beta motif made of about 8 highly homologous variants seemed typical of ankylosing spondylitis blood.

TCRdb independently ran MiXCR on the 5' RACE reads; one entry per CDR3 protein. The sample comprises hundreds of thousands of distinct CDR3 sequences, approximately 17% of which are singletons, and 0.85% to 1.3% rests with the top ten. No antigen has been identified for these receptors. Sequenced input: blood, either unsorted or a sorted T cell fraction (not recorded which). These TCRs come from a male donor with ankylosing spondylitis.

The chain joins TRBV29-1 to TRBJ2-1, with D tentatively TRBD1 (6 bases). V lost 0 bases and J 15 bases, leaving 12 bases between the germline ends. The CDR3 sequence is 11 residues long. Germline-derived CDR1 and CDR2 are SQVTM and ANQGSEA. In DNA form, the CDR3 reads TGCAGCGTTGAAGAGGGGGCCTCCCCGTTCTTC. Protein sequence: CSVEEGASPFF.

V gene TRBV4-3 combines with J gene TRBJ1-6; TRBD1 is a possible D gene (5 bases). The V gene's germline CDR1 is LGHNA and CDR2 YSLEER. The CDR3 sequence is 15 residues long. V was pared by 0 bases and J by 10 bases, with 13 bases between. The CDR3 protein is CASSQDGASGSPLHF. The CDR3 DNA is TGCGCCAGCAGCCAAGATGGGGCTTCAGGATCACCCCTCCACTTT.

The table lists this clonotype with many counts. V and J are TRBV5-1 and TRBJ2-3; 7 bases fit TRBD1. Trimming removed 4 bases from V and 5 bases from J; junction bases left unmatched: 7. The CDR3 consists of 14 residues. Germline-derived CDR1 and CDR2 are SGHRS and YFSETQ. Here the CDR3 reads CASSAGTAGDTQYF. The CDR3 DNA is TGCGCCAGCAGCGCCGGGACAGCAGGAGATACGCAGTATTTT.

In its sample, this clonotype was seen a few times. The chain employs TRBV15 and TRBJ2-7, with D perhaps matching TRBD2 (6 bases). The CDR3 extends over 16 amino acids. Trimming pared 1 base from V and 7 bases from J, leaving 20 bases between. CDR1 LNHNV and CDR2 YYDKDF come from the germline V gene (reference sequence). CDR3 nucleotide sequence: TGTGCCACCAGCAGAGCGGGCAGTAGCGGCTATTTTGAGCAGTACTTC. Translated, it gives CATSRAGSSGYFEQYF.

The sample holds a few counts of this clonotype. This chain joins TRBV2 and TRBJ1-6; perhaps TRBD1 as D (5 bases). The CDR3 has 14 residues. Trimming removed 6 bases from V and 3 bases from J, with 9 bases in between. Germline V gene lookup returns CDR1 SNHLY and CDR2 FYNNEI. CDR3 residues: CASRPTDYNSPLHF. The CDR3 DNA follows: TGTGCCAGCAGACCGACAGACTATAATTCACCCCTCCACTTT.

The rearrangement uses TRBV5-1 and TRBJ1-4; TRBD1 aligns across 8 bases. V shed 8 bases, J shed 0 bases, and the junction held 9 bases outside the gene matches. The germline gives CDR1 SGHRS, CDR2 YFSETQ. This CDR3 is built from 16 residues. CDR3: CARLGQGAATNEKLFF. The CDR3 nucleotides are TGCGCCAGGCTTGGACAGGGCGCTGCAACTAATGAAAAACTGTTTTTT.

The chain combines TRBV10-3 with TRBJ1-1, with D tentatively TRBD1 (5 bases). V was trimmed by 2 bases and J by 5 bases, leaving 12 bases between them. This CDR3 comprises 14 residues. Germline values: CDR1 ENHRY, CDR2 SYGVKD. The CDR3 reads CAISEVREGTEAFF. The CDR3 coding sequence is TGTGCCATCAGTGAGGTGAGGGAGGGGACTGAAGCTTTCTTT.

This chain links TRBV11-2 with TRBJ2-3, with a weak D call TRBD2 (6 bases). From germline, CDR1 is SGHAT and CDR2 FQNNGV. The length of the CDR3 is 12 residues. Trimming shortened V by 4 bases and J by 8 bases, and 10 bases separated the two germline ends. CDR3: CASSWRGGTQYF. DNA of the CDR3: TGTGCCAGCAGCTGGCGGGGCGGTACGCAGTATTTT.

This clonotype occurred a few times. V gene TRBV3-1 combines with J gene TRBJ2-1; D is perhaps TRBD1 (5 bases). The length of the CDR3 is 13 residues. The germline V gene encodes CDR1 LGHDT and CDR2 YNNKEL (reference sequence). The V end lost 3 bases, the J end lost 6 bases, and 9 bases lay between the germline ends. The CDR3 protein is CASSQGQLNEQFF. As DNA, the CDR3 is TGTGCCAGCAGCCAGGGGCAGCTCAATGAGCAGTTCTTC.

This chain links TRBV2 with TRBJ2-1; TRBD1 might be the D (5 bases). Germline CDR1 and CDR2: SNHLY and FYNNEI. Trimming took 2 bases from V and 8 from J, leaving 13 bases between them. The CDR3 is 14 residues long. In DNA form, the CDR3 reads TGTGCCAGCAGTGAACGTAGCAGGGTGCATGAGCAGTTCTTC. It codes for CASSERSRVHEQFF.

The CDR3 nucleotides read TGTGCCAGCAGTGAAGGGAACAGGGGTTCCTACGAGCAGTACTTC. Translation gives CASSEGNRGSYEQYF. The chain couples TRBV6-1 to TRBJ2-7; 7 bases fit TRBD1. The V gene's germline CDR1 is MNHNS and CDR2 SASEGT. This CDR3 is built from 15 residues. Trimming took 1 base from V and 1 from J; bases not matched to a gene: 4.

The chain is built from TRBV4-1 and TRBJ1-6, with a possible D match to TRBD1 (5 bases). The CDR3 totals 16 residues. Germline CDR1 MGHRA, CDR2 YSYEKL. The V end was cut by 1 base, the J end by 9 bases, with 16 bases between. The CDR3 is CASSQGGWRGGSPLHF. The CDR3, as DNA: TGCGCCAGCAGCCAAGGAGGGTGGAGGGGTGGTTCACCCCTCCACTTT.

This clonotype was picked up many times. The V and J genes are TRBV9 and TRBJ2-4; 7 positions match TRBD1. The length of the CDR3 is 15 residues. The V gene end was trimmed by 0 bases and the J gene end by 8 bases; junction bases not matched to a gene: 8. Germline V gene lookup returns CDR1 SGDLS and CDR2 YYNGEE. The CDR3: CASSVAAGGKDIQYF. In nucleotides, the CDR3 is TGTGCCAGCAGCGTAGCCGCAGGGGGAAAGGACATTCAGTACTTC. The variable domain in full, with the rest retrieved from reference TRBV9 and TRBJ2-4, is DSGVTQTPKHLITATGQRVTLRCSPRSGDLSVYWYQQSLDQGLQFLIQYYNGEERAKGNILERFSAQQFPDLHSELNLSSLELGDSALYFCASSVAAGGKDIQYFGAGTRLSVL.

This chain connects TRBV29-1 to TRBJ1-2; D remains unclear. The germline gives CDR1 SQVTM, CDR2 ANQGSEA. The V and J ends lost 3 bases and 4 bases respectively, with 12 bases between them. The CDR3 is made up of 13 amino acids. CDR3 sequence: CSVDRGFGYGYTF. The CDR3 bases are TGCAGCGTTGATCGTGGATTCGGCTATGGCTACACCTTC.

This chain joins TRBV6-2 or TRBV6-3 and TRBJ1-1; TRBD1 matches 9 bases. V dropped 10 bases and J dropped 5; count of bases not matched to a gene: 8. Germline V gene data show CDR1 as MNHEY and CDR2 as SVGEGT. This CDR3 contains 13 residues. The CDR3 bases are TGTGCCACAACCGGGACAGGGTGGACTGAAGCTTTCTTT. Its protein product is CATTGTGWTEAFF.

Many counts were recorded for this clonotype. This chain connects TRBV27 to TRBJ2-1; 14 nucleotides match TRBD2. J gave up 6 bases and V 6 bases, and 1 base lay outside the gene matches. CDR3 length: 14 residues. Germline assignment: CDR1 MNHEY and CDR2 SMNVEV (reference sequence). In DNA, the CDR3 is TGTGCCAGCAGGACTAGCGGGAGGGGCAATGAGCAGTTCTTC. This encodes CASRTSGRGNEQFF.

This clonotype was recorded a few times. This rearrangement joins TRBV11-2 to TRBJ1-1, with unresolved D. V was cut by 3 bases and J by 7 bases, with 15 bases left in between. CDR1 and CDR2 from the germline V gene are SGHAT and FQNNGV. CDR3 length equals 14 residues. The CDR3 loop is CASSFGGGRGEAFF. The CDR3 coding sequence is TGTGCCAGCAGCTTCGGAGGTGGGCGTGGTGAAGCTTTCTTT. Full variable domain (rest looked up from reference TRBV11-2 and TRBJ1-1): EAGVAQSPRYKIIEKRQSVAFWCNPISGHATLYWYQQILGQGPKLLIQFQNNGVVDDSQLPKDRFSAERLKGVDSTLKIQPAKLEDSAVYLCASSFGGGRGEAFFGQGTRLTVV.

This clonotype was recorded a few times. The chain uses TRBV6-2 or TRBV6-3 and TRBJ2-2; 12 bases line up with TRBD1. V shed 6 bases, J shed 4 bases, and the junction held 6 bases outside the gene matches. The CDR3 spans 16 residues. Germline loops: CDR1 MNHEY, CDR2 SVGEGT. CDR3 protein: CASSKGQGAGTGELFF. In DNA form, the CDR3 reads TGTGCCAGCAGCAAGGGACAGGGGGCCGGCACCGGGGAGCTGTTTTTT.

The chain joins TRBV12-3 or TRBV12-4 to TRBJ1-6; D unclear. Trimming pared 1 base from V and 7 bases from J, leaving 11 bases between. The CDR3 is made up of 15 amino acids. CDR3 loop: CASSLEGSINSPLHF. As DNA, the CDR3 is TGTGCCAGCAGTTTAGAGGGCAGCATCAATTCACCCCTCCACTTT.

The table lists this clonotype with a few counts. This chain connects TRBV6-1 to TRBJ2-1; D perhaps matches TRBD2 (6 bases). Germline lookup yields CDR1 MNHNS and CDR2 SASEGT. The V and J ends lost 6 bases and 3 bases respectively, with 15 bases between them. The CDR3 sequence is 15 residues long. CDR3: CASRSRGTVYNEQFF. The CDR3 bases are TGTGCCAGCAGAAGTCGCGGGACGGTCTACAATGAGCAGTTCTTC.

The chain joins TRBV20-1 to TRBJ1-5, with unresolved D. Deletions cut 4 bases from V and 1 base from J, with 14 bases between. This CDR3 is 15 amino acids long. Germline CDR1 reads DFQATT; CDR2 reads SNEGSKA (reference sequence). CDR3 region: CSANYGLGSNQPQHF. The DNA for the CDR3 is TGCAGTGCTAATTACGGACTGGGGAGCAATCAGCCCCAGCATTTT.

This clonotype was counted a few times. The CDR3 loop reads CASSERTGAYNEQFF. Written as DNA, the CDR3 is TGTGCCAGCAGCGAGCGGACAGGGGCCTACAATGAGCAGTTCTTC. V usage is TRBV9 and J usage is TRBJ2-1; 9 nucleotides agree with TRBD1. The CDR3 loop spans 15 amino acids. Germline CDR1 SGDLS, CDR2 YYNGEE. After removal of 3 bases from V and 2 bases from J, the junction contained 3 bases not matched to a gene.

This clonotype was counted ten times or more. The V and J genes are TRBV28 and TRBJ2-7, with D perhaps assigned TRBD1 or TRBD2 (5 bases each). The V end was cut by 8 bases, the J end by 0 bases, with 23 bases between. The CDR3 spans 17 residues. CDR1 and CDR2 (germline): MDHEN, SYDVKM. CDR3 in amino acids: CASRPGKGTRSSYEQYF. The CDR3 DNA reads TGTGCCAGCCGCCCCGGGAAGGGGACCAGAAGCTCCTACGAGCAGTACTTC.

There are a few counts of this clonotype. This chain connects TRBV4-1 to TRBJ2-3, with D uncertain. V was clipped by 3 bases and J by 2 bases, with 9 bases between them. This CDR3 has 14 amino acids. In germline, CDR1 is MGHRA, CDR2 YSYEKL. The CDR3 loop is CASSHLHSTDTQYF. CDR3 bases: TGCGCCAGCAGCCACCTACACTCCACAGATACGCAGTATTTT.

The rearrangement uses TRBV5-6 and TRBJ2-1, with TRBD1 matching over 10 bases. V lost 4 bases, J lost 0 bases, and 10 bases stayed unmatched. This CDR3 region has 18 residues. CDR1 SGHDT and CDR2 YYEEEE come from the germline V gene. CDR3 amino acids: CASSIDRGRISSYNEQFF. CDR3 sequence (DNA): TGTGCCAGCAGCATCGACAGGGGGCGGATCAGCTCCTACAATGAGCAGTTCTTC.

This rearrangement joins TRBV6-1 to TRBJ2-1; 9 bases match TRBD2. V lost 5 bases to trimming and J lost 10 bases; unmatched junction nucleotides: 12. The CDR3 has 15 amino acids. Germline V gene sequence: CDR1 MNHNS, CDR2 SASEGT. The CDR3 loop is CASSRASGGQGEQFF. As DNA, the CDR3 is TGTGCCAGCAGTCGAGCAAGCGGGGGGCAGGGGGAGCAGTTCTTC.